The 3 T cell receptor beta chains in this list originate from one sample, sequenced in a study of T cells in Graves' hyperthyroidism and ophthalmopathy. Amplification of TCR beta CDR3 regions was performed using RNA transcripts as template. The HTBI primer set drove a first-round RT-PCR of the TCR CDR3. TCRdb called the multiplex PCR reads again in MiXCR, with one record for every CDR3 protein. The sample has over 650,000 distinct CDR3 sequences; about 16% are singletons. The sample comprised blood. These receptor sequences come from a man between 18 and 29 years old with Graves' hyperthyroidism.

This clonotype was recorded at least ten times. V and J are TRBV20-1 and TRBJ1-1; TRBD1 matches at 9 bases. CDR1 DFQATT and CDR2 SNEGSKA come from the germline V gene (reference sequence). The CDR3 extends over 14 amino acids. The ends lost 1 base at V and 4 bases at J; junction bases unmatched: 4. The CDR3 region is CSARGQGVGTEAFF. The CDR3 nucleotides read TGCAGTGCTAGAGGACAGGGGGTGGGCACTGAAGCTTTCTTT.

This clonotype has ten or more counts. The rearrangement links TRBV28 to TRBJ1-5; no reliable D call. This CDR3 has 15 amino acids. V lost 6 bases, J lost 0 bases, and 12 bases lay in between. Germline lookup yields CDR1 MDHEN and CDR2 SYDVKM. The CDR3 sequence: CASSPPVYSNQPQHF. The CDR3 nucleotides read TGTGCCAGCAGCCCACCGGTGTATAGCAATCAGCCCCAGCATTTT.

This clonotype has a handful of counts. The chain joins TRBV2 to TRBJ2-5; D uncertain. V was clipped by 9 bases and J by 1 base, with 12 bases between them. Germline-derived CDR1 and CDR2 are SNHLY and FYNNEI. CDR3 length equals 13 residues. In DNA form, the CDR3 reads TGTGCCAGATCCGGGCTCTCCCAAGAGACCCAGTACTTC. Residues: CARSGLSQETQYF.